The T cell receptor (beta chain) under discussion was sequenced for a study of blood T cell repertoires in COVID-19. Study at large: Samples came from the United States, Italy and Spain, spanning acute and convalescent COVID-19. PBMCs, B-cell-depleted T cells, or T cells provided the cDNA or gDNA that made up the material.

With 4 bases clipped from V and 7 bases from J, the junction kept 8 bases outside the gene matches. Germline CDR1 LNHDA, CDR2 SQIVND (reference sequence). This CDR3 spans 15 amino acids. Authors' data handling: Amplification of reference gene primers was used by the study to estimate nucleated cell counts. Sequencing used immunoSEQ multiplex PCR; TCRdb keeps in-frame clones, though not all of them. V, J and clone size are taken as reported in that table, and D and trimming were inferred from the DNA itself. The sample shows a few hundred thousand clones, 65% to 90% of them seen only once. The chain links TRBV19 to TRBJ1-2; 11 bases map to TRBD1. The sequence was obtained from a woman aged 40 to 50 who had recovered from COVID-19. Input material: peripheral blood. CDR3 sequence: CASSKRDRGSRGYTF. DNA for the CDR3: TGTGCCAGTAGTAAACGGGACAGGGGGAGCCGTGGCTACACCTTC.